These T cell receptor beta chains were read from a single sample in a study of long-term antiretroviral therapy in people with HIV. Data came from immunoSEQ multiplex PCR; TCRdb stores just in-frame clones and leaves some out. The sample yields 40,000 to 50,000 clones, roughly 93% seen once. The material was unsorted PBMCs, obtained about 9 years after starting antiretroviral therapy. These receptors came from a man between 25 and 39 years old with HIV. Both conserved end residues are part of each CDR3. Each record gives: CDR3 length, V gene, J gene, clone size, D gene, CDR3 DNA, CDR3 protein. A D gene is named only where the DNA matches it firmly. Rows may omit the clone size; those that give it use once, few, many or a size class.

CDR3 length: 14
V gene: TRBV28
J gene: TRBJ2-3
clone size: -
D gene: -
CDR3 DNA: TGTGCCAGCGGGGTGCGGCTAACGACAGATACGCAGTATTTT
CDR3 protein: CASGVRLTTDTQYF

CDR3 length: 12
V gene: TRBV7-9
J gene: TRBJ2-2
clone size: -
D gene: -
CDR3 DNA: TGTGCCAGCAGCTCGGGATCCGGGGAGCTGTTTTTT
CDR3 protein: CASSSGSGELFF

CDR3 length: 15
V gene: TRBV4-2
J gene: TRBJ2-1
clone size: -
D gene: TRBD2
CDR3 DNA: TGTGCCAGCAGCCAAGAACTAGCGGGCTACAATGAGCAGTTCTTC
CDR3 protein: CASSQELAGYNEQFF

CDR3 length: 11
V gene: TRBV11-2
J gene: TRBJ1-1
clone size: -
D gene: TRBD1
CDR3 DNA: TGTGCCAGCAGACAGGGGTTTGAAGCTTTCTTT
CDR3 protein: CASRQGFEAFF

CDR3 length: 14
V gene: TRBV2
J gene: TRBJ2-3
clone size: -
D gene: -
CDR3 DNA: TGTGCCGTCCCTGAGTGGGGGGGCACAGATACGCAGTATTTT
CDR3 protein: CAVPEWGGTDTQYF

CDR3 length: 15
V gene: TRBV6-6
J gene: TRBJ2-5
clone size: -
D gene: -
CDR3 DNA: TGTGCCGGCAGTTACGGGATCGGGACAAGTGAGACCCAGTACTTC
CDR3 protein: CAGSYGIGTSETQYF

CDR3 length: 16
V gene: TRBV7-6
J gene: TRBJ2-5
clone size: -
D gene: TRBD2
CDR3 DNA: TGTGCCAGCAGCTACACCCCAGCGGGGTACCAAGAGACCCAGTACTTC
CDR3 protein: CASSYTPAGYQETQYF

CDR3 length: 15
V gene: TRBV5-5
J gene: TRBJ1-3
clone size: -
D gene: -
CDR3 DNA: TGTGCCAGCAGCTTGCCAGGGGCGTTCGGAAACACCATATATTTT
CDR3 protein: CASSLPGAFGNTIYF

CDR3 length: 17
V gene: TRBV25-1
J gene: TRBJ1-5
clone size: -
D gene: -
CDR3 DNA: TGTGCCAGCAGTGAAGGCACGACAGATCATAGCAATCAGCCCCAGCATTTT
CDR3 protein: CASSEGTTDHSNQPQHF

CDR3 length: 14
V gene: TRBV5-1
J gene: TRBJ1-1
clone size: -
D gene: -
CDR3 DNA: TGCGCCAGCAGCTTGGGGCGGACAGACCCTGAAGCTTTCTTT
CDR3 protein: CASSLGRTDPEAFF

CDR3 length: 15
V gene: TRBV28
J gene: TRBJ1-6
clone size: once
D gene: -
CDR3 DNA: TGTGCCAGCAGTTCCCCTTCGGGAGTGTATTCACCCCTCCACTTT
CDR3 protein: CASSSPSGVYSPLHF